This T cell receptor beta chain was sequenced during a study of CD4 T cells in relation to SARS-CoV-2 and coronaviruses. The assay was immunoSEQ multiplex PCR, and TCRdb's table has in-frame clones only and misses some. Of under 70,000 clones detected, roughly 90% appear once; the ten largest clones hold more than 1.1%. V shed 5 bases and J shed 4 bases, with 7 bases lying between them. Germline CDR1 DFQATT, CDR2 SNEGSKA (reference sequence). The CDR3 sequence is 11 residues long. The unexposed donors gave CD4+ T cells in 2011-2018, prior to COVID-19. This receptor was obtained from a human donor in good health. V gene TRBV20-1 combines with J gene TRBJ2-3; D remains ambiguous. What was sequenced was memory CD4+ T cells from PBMCs. CDR3: CSADKADTQYF. CDR3 bases: TGCAGTGCTGACAAGGCAGATACGCAGTATTTT.